This TCR beta chain was observed in a study of vaccination effects on CD4 cells after COVID-19. Across the whole study: The vaccine given was either BNT162b2 or mRNA-1273, in two doses.

Having been cultured for about ten days, the cells underwent CD4+ T cell isolation. Vaccinees lacked prior SARS-CoV-2 infection and tested negative for nucleocapsid antibodies. V lost 5 bases, J lost 11 bases, and 14 bases lay in between. The CDR3 contains 12 residues. Germline loops: CDR1 KGHDR, CDR2 SFDVKD. Notes on the study in general: The authors studied few convalescent patients and collected no early post-infection timepoints.

TCRdb's copy holds only in-frame clones and misses some; the assay was immunoSEQ multiplex PCR. This sample yields about 74,000 clones, of which more than 70% are seen a single time; over 2% belongs to the top ten. This clone was seen only a few times. The antigen is not known. The receptor was isolated from a human donor who received a COVID-19 vaccine. The source material was CD4+ T cells from PBMCs cultured without peptide, sampled before COVID-19 vaccination. The rearrangement links TRBV24-1 to TRBJ1-1; D is unclear. CDR3 protein: CATSAPRGLAFF. The CDR3 region has the DNA TGTGCCACCAGTGCCCCTCGAGGTCTTGCTTTCTTT.